Listed here are 21 T cell receptor beta chains from one sample, sequenced in a study of CD8+CD57+ T cells in acquired aplastic anemia. Genomic DNA provided the template from which TCR beta VDJ and CDR3 profiles were obtained. TCRdb recomputed calls from the reads with MiXCR, one row per CDR3 protein. Found here are about 68,000 distinct CDR3 sequences, approximately 51% of them singletons; the top ten hold about 8%. Sequencing was carried out using sorted CD4+, CD8+, or CD8+CD57+ T cells (not recorded which) from PBMCs. Receptors originate from a human donor in good health, serving as a control.

This clonotype has a handful of counts. The CDR3 nucleotides are TGTGCCAGCAGCCCACGGACTAGCGGGGGATGGGAGACCCAGTACTTC. Its protein product is CASSPRTSGGWETQYF. J is TRBJ2-5 and V is TRBV14, with 13 bases that match TRBD2. There are 16 residues in the CDR3. Germline CDR1 reads SGHDN; CDR2 reads FVKESK. The V gene end was trimmed by 4 bases and the J gene end by 5 bases; junction bases not matched to a gene: 7.

The chain has TRBV19 and TRBJ2-7; D unclear. There are 14 residues in the CDR3. The germline V gene encodes CDR1 LNHDA and CDR2 SQIVND (reference sequence). V lost 3 bases and J lost 2, with 11 bases in between. CDR3 bases: TGTGCCAGTAGTATCACGGGTCTCACCTACGAGCAGTACTTC. This codes for CASSITGLTYEQYF.

The chain links TRBV29-1 to TRBJ1-3, with D perhaps TRBD1 (5 bases). CDR1 is SQVTM and CDR2 is ANQGSEA in the germline V gene. This CDR3 is 15 amino acids long. Between the trimmed V and J ends, which lost 1 base and 4 bases, there was a span of 14 bases. The CDR3 DNA is TGCAGCGTTGAAGGCGGGGGGAAATCCGGAAACACCATATATTTT. This sequence encodes CSVEGGGKSGNTIYF.

At least ten counts were recorded for this clonotype. The V gene is TRBV20-1, the J gene TRBJ2-7, with a tentative D call TRBD1 (6 bases). Germline CDR1 is DFQATT and CDR2 is SNEGSKA (reference sequence). Trimming cost V 5 bases and J 2 bases, with 13 bases left between them. The CDR3 covers 13 residues. CDR3 in DNA: TGCAGTGCTGACCGGGACACCACCTACGAGCAGTACTTC. The encoded protein is CSADRDTTYEQYF.

This clonotype was picked up many times. V gene TRBV30 combines with J gene TRBJ1-2; D is uncertain. The germline V gene has CDR1 GTSNPN and CDR2 SVGIG (reference sequence). The CDR3 length is 13 residues. The V end lost 4 bases, the J end lost 0 bases, and 9 bases lay between the germline ends. DNA for the CDR3: TGTGCCTGGACGTCGTTAGCTAACTATGGCTACACCTTC. Its protein product is CAWTSLANYGYTF.

This clonotype has at least ten counts. The J gene is TRBJ1-1, the V gene TRBV19; 7 bases match TRBD1. The V and J ends lost 6 bases and 1 base, in that order; junction bases with no gene match: 5. The germline V gene has CDR1 LNHDA and CDR2 SQIVND (reference sequence). The length of the CDR3 is 14 residues. The CDR3 reads CASRQGYGNTEAFF. The CDR3 bases are TGTGCCAGTAGACAGGGGTATGGGAACACTGAAGCTTTCTTT.

In its sample, this clonotype was seen many times. In DNA form, the CDR3 reads TGTGCCAGCAGTACTGCAATGAGCTCTGGAAACACCATATATTTT. Amino acid sequence: CASSTAMSSGNTIYF. The V gene is TRBV27, the J gene TRBJ1-3, with D uncertain. In germline, CDR1 is MNHEY, CDR2 SMNVEV (reference sequence). Trimming cost V 5 bases and J 0 bases, with 11 bases left between them. The CDR3 has 15 amino acids.

V is TRBV6-5 and J is TRBJ2-1; perhaps TRBD2 as D (5 bases). CDR3 length: 14 amino acids. Trimming took off 4 bases at V and 9 bases at J, with 16 bases between the two ends. From germline, CDR1 is MNHEY and CDR2 SVGAGI. The CDR3 DNA sequence: TGTGCCAGCAGTTGCCGTCCCGGGGTGGGTGAGCAGTTCTTC. This gives the protein CASSCRPGVGEQFF.

The rearrangement joins TRBV7-8 to TRBJ1-2; D remains unclear. Trimming stripped 6 bases from V and 0 bases from J, with 23 bases between. Germline CDR1 is SGHVS and CDR2 is FQNEAQ. The CDR3 runs 18 residues. CDR3 nucleotide sequence: TGTGCCAGCAGTCGCACCTCGGTCCAGGTCCCTACTAACTATGGCTACACCTTC. Translating it yields CASSRTSVQVPTNYGYTF.

This clonotype was detected many times. The chain joins TRBV18 to TRBJ2-5; D uncertain. V gave up 2 bases and J gave up 1 base, with 8 bases separating them. The CDR3 sequence is 14 residues long. Germline V gene lookup returns CDR1 KGHSH and CDR2 LQKENI. The CDR3 loop reads CASSPVRAQETQYF. In nucleotides, the CDR3 is TGTGCCAGCTCACCAGTTAGGGCCCAAGAGACCCAGTACTTC.

At least ten counts were recorded for this clonotype. CDR3 sequence reads: CASGASGGAHEQFF. For the CDR3, the DNA is TGCGCCAGCGGCGCTAGCGGGGGGGCCCATGAGCAGTTCTTC. This chain connects TRBV5-1 to TRBJ2-1; 12 positions match TRBD2. With 7 bases clipped from V and 8 bases from J, the junction kept 7 bases outside the gene matches. The CDR3 loop spans 14 amino acids. Germline lookup yields CDR1 SGHRS and CDR2 YFSETQ.

This clonotype was recorded at least ten times. The V gene is TRBV4-2, the J gene TRBJ2-2, with 14 bases fitting TRBD2. This CDR3 has 18 amino acids. Losses at the gene ends were 4 bases for V and 1 base for J; bases not matched to a gene: 5. Looked up from germline, CDR1 is LGHNA and CDR2 is YNFKEQ. CDR3 in DNA: TGTGCCAGCAGCCGTGGACTAGCGGGGGGCCTGAACACCGGGGAGCTGTTTTTT. This sequence encodes CASSRGLAGGLNTGELFF.

The chain couples TRBV5-1 to TRBJ2-5; tentatively, D is TRBD1 (5 bases). Trimming cost V 2 bases and J 3 bases, with 11 bases left between them. The CDR3 has 14 amino acids. CDR1 is SGHRS and CDR2 is YFSETQ in the germline V gene. The CDR3 sequence: CASSLGAGKETQYF. The DNA of the CDR3 is TGCGCCAGCAGCTTAGGGGCAGGGAAAGAGACCCAGTACTTC.

This rearrangement joins TRBV20-1 to TRBJ1-5, with D unresolved. The CDR3 length is 16 residues. With 3 bases removed from V and 3 bases from J, the gap between germline ends came to 18 bases. Germline CDR1 DFQATT, CDR2 SNEGSKA (reference sequence). This CDR3 is CSARFPSRATNQPQHF. CDR3 nucleotide sequence: TGCAGTGCTAGGTTCCCCTCGAGAGCTACCAATCAGCCCCAGCATTTT.

This rearrangement joins TRBV19 to TRBJ1-1; 7 bases align to TRBD1. The V gene's germline CDR1 is LNHDA and CDR2 SQIVND (reference sequence). The length of the CDR3 is 14 residues. Trimming cost V 4 bases and J 7 bases; bases outside gene matches: 9. DNA for the CDR3: TGTGCCAGTAGTAGCGAACAGGGGCAGGGTGAAGCTTTCTTT. Protein sequence: CASSSEQGQGEAFF.

J is TRBJ1-1 and V is TRBV20-1; D gene unclear. V was pared by 1 base and J by 3 bases, with 12 bases between. The CDR3 spans 14 residues. Germline V lookup: CDR1 DFQATT, CDR2 SNEGSKA (reference sequence). The CDR3 here is CSARGLLMDTEAFF. CDR3 DNA: TGCAGTGCTAGAGGGCTCCTGATGGACACTGAAGCTTTCTTT.

The gene calls are TRBV7-6 and TRBJ2-7; D remains ambiguous. Germline CDR1 SGHVS, CDR2 FNYEAQ. The V gene lost 5 bases and the J gene lost 2 bases, with 13 bases spanning the gap. This CDR3 comprises 14 residues. CDR3 amino acids: CASSRMTGTYEQYF. The CDR3 DNA follows: TGTGCCAGCAGCCGCATGACTGGTACCTACGAGCAGTACTTC.

The chain is built from TRBV9 and TRBJ1-2; 10 bases match TRBD1. The CDR3 is 16 amino acids. V dropped 3 bases and J dropped 3; count of bases not matched to a gene: 8. In germline, CDR1 is SGDLS, CDR2 YYNGEE. The CDR3 DNA sequence: TGTGCCAGCAGCGCCCGGACAGGGGGTGGTGACTATGGCTACACCTTC. Residues: CASSARTGGGDYGYTF.

This clonotype was detected only a few times. The V gene is TRBV27, the J gene TRBJ1-1; D unresolved. The length of the CDR3 is 17 residues. Trimming cost V 4 bases and J 0 bases, with 18 bases left between them. CDR1 MNHEY and CDR2 SMNVEV come from the germline V gene (reference sequence). In DNA, the CDR3 is TGTGCCAGCAGTTCTATGGGTAGGGAGGCAATGAACACTGAAGCTTTCTTT. Protein product: CASSSMGREAMNTEAFF.

V and J are TRBV20-1 and TRBJ1-2, with 10 positions matching TRBD1. CDR1 DFQATT and CDR2 SNEGSKA come from the germline V gene (reference sequence). The CDR3 length is 14 residues. The V segment lost 0 bases and the J segment 4 bases; nucleotides outside the gene matches: 2. CDR3 in amino acids: CSAREDRGVYGYTF. CDR3 nucleotides: TGCAGTGCTAGAGAGGACAGGGGGGTCTATGGCTACACCTTC.

This clonotype has a count of ten or more. The chain joins TRBV6-1 to TRBJ2-4, with 8 nucleotides matching TRBD1. Germline V gene sequence: CDR1 MNHNS, CDR2 SASEGT. The CDR3 runs to 15 residues. Germline trimming cut 2 bases from V and 9 bases from J; bases unmatched to any gene: 9. The CDR3 DNA reads as TGTGCCAGCAGTGAACTCAGGGGGCTACGAAGCATTCAGTACTTC. It specifies CASSELRGLRSIQYF.